The T cell receptor (beta chain) described here comes from a study of vaccination and CD4 T cells after COVID-19. In the study overall: Typically, post-vaccine samples were obtained a median roughly 75 days after dose two, within a range of 14 to 241.

Oncomine TCR Beta short-read sequencing was applied to DNA from cultured CD4+ T cells. TCRdb re-called the PCR reads with MiXCR, one entry per CDR3 protein. In the table there are some 15,000 distinct CDR3 sequences, 30% of which are singletons. Indicated treatment: approximately nine-day PBMC culture with coronavirus spike peptide pools or control peptides (ViraFEST assay). Germline V CDR1 and CDR2: SGHTA, FQGNSA. V was clipped by 5 bases and J by 7 bases; unmatched bases: 12. There are 17 residues in the CDR3. For this clonotype: What it binds is not known.

This chain joins TRBV7-2 and TRBJ2-2, with TRBD2 matching 11 bases. The sequenced sample was cultured CD4+ T cells from blood. The sequence came from a human donor with COVID-19. In nucleotides, the CDR3 is TGTGCCAGCAGCCGACTAGCGGGGATACAGGGTGGCGGGGAGCTGTTTTTT. Its protein product is CASSRLAGIQGGGELFF.